This paragraph covers one T cell receptor beta chain sequence. These data belong to a study of blood T cell repertoires in COVID-19. For the study at large: The United States, Italy and Spain provided the acute and convalescent COVID-19 samples.

The CDR3 extends over 13 amino acids. V gave up 9 bases and J gave up 7 bases; unmatched junction bases: 4. CDR1 is KGHDR and CDR2 is SFDVKD in the germline V gene. Original data processing: Reference gene primer amplification in the assay estimated nucleated cell counts. Assay used: immunoSEQ multiplex PCR; TCRdb lists only in-frame clones, some missing. V, J and clone size derive from that table, while D and trimming were established from the DNA sequence. The sample records about 12,000 clones, around 85% being singletons. This clonotype was sampled from a human donor in a cohort sampled during active COVID-19. The chain couples TRBV24-1 to TRBJ2-1, with 11 bases matching TRBD1. Source material: peripheral blood. The chain's CDR3 is CATAGDRGNEQFF. The CDR3 DNA follows: TGTGCCACCGCCGGGGACAGGGGGAATGAGCAGTTCTTC.